This note documents a single TCR beta chain sequence. Its antigen is unknown. The data belong to a study of cytomegalovirus exposure and HLA in healthy donors. Findings and caveats of the study: Further analysis was carried out later, and it showed several of the most significant clusters appearing linked to common viral pathogens.

The CDR3 is 15 amino acids. Trimming shortened V by 6 bases and J by 7 bases, and 19 bases separated the two germline ends. CDR1 and CDR2 (germline): MNHEY, SMNVEV (reference sequence). Primers: 60 Vbeta forward and 13 Jbeta reverse. Only in-frame clones appear in the TCRdb table, and some are missing; sequencing was by immunoSEQ multiplex PCR. The sample includes some 130,000 clones, about three quarters seen only once; the top ten take about 2.4%. Each donor's status was that of a healthy bone marrow donor. The source is a woman aged 60-75 years in good health and CMV-seropositive. Sequenced input: PBMCs. The chain recombines TRBV27 with TRBJ1-3, with a tentative D call TRBD1 (5 bases). Written as DNA, the CDR3 is TGTGCCAGCAGGGGGCTGGACGGATTGTGGAACACCATATATTTT. Protein product: CASRGLDGLWNTIYF.